Given below is one T cell receptor (beta chain) in context. The data derive from a study of blood T cell repertoires in COVID-19. V shed 7 bases, J shed 7 bases, and the junction held 8 bases outside the gene matches. Germline V gives CDR1 SQVTM, CDR2 ANQGSEA. The CDR3 spans 12 residues. As handled by the study authors: How many nucleated cells were present was estimated from reference gene primer amplification. The protocol was immunoSEQ multiplex PCR, while the TCRdb copy is restricted to in-frame clones and leaves out a portion. D and trimming were read from the DNA, whereas the V and J calls and clone size are those reported in that table. The sample has some 140,000 clones; more than 85% are singletons.

This receptor was identified in a man aged 50-59 years with active or convalescent COVID-19. The chain joins TRBV29-1 to TRBJ2-7; 9 positions agree with TRBD2. The sequencing input was peripheral blood. The CDR3 nucleotides are TGCAGCGCGGGACTAGCCCGCGGGGAGCAGTACTTC. Amino acids: CSAGLARGEQYF.